This T cell receptor delta chain stems from a study of gamma-delta T cells after stem cell transplantation. CDR3 length: 14 residues. CDR1 is GEAIGNYY and CDR2 is EKD in the germline V gene. Trimming took 0 bases from V and 3 from J, leaving 10 bases between them. TCRdb made new clone calls on the RT-PCR reads using CATT. The table records thousands of delta-chain clones, about 2.9% of them present only once. By sample share, this clone is medium-sized (0.01 to 0.1%). The source material was gamma-delta T cells. The clonotype was recovered from a human donor. It is not recorded whose cells these are; they may come from a transplant donor. The chain uses TRDV2 and TRDJ1, with D perhaps TRDD3 (5 bases). The CDR3 region is CACDTAGQSDKLIF. CDR3 in DNA: TGTGCCTGTGACACCGCTGGGCAATCCGATAAACTCATCTTT.